These 19 T cell receptor beta chains were all obtained from the same sample, sequenced in a study of T cell responses to AZD1222 COVID-19 vaccine. Profiling relied on immunoSEQ multiplex PCR, and the TCRdb table lists in-frame clones only, not all of them. The sample shows around 140,000 clones, about nine tenths of them seen only once. The input for sequencing was peripheral blood, taken on day 0 of AZD1222 vaccination. The receptor set was obtained from an adult in good health.

The CDR3 sequence is CASGPTGGGYGYTF. CDR3 sequence (DNA): TGTGCTAGTGGCCCCACAGGGGGGGGGTATGGCTACACCTTC. The genes are TRBV12-5 and TRBJ1-2; 8 bases fit TRBD1. Unmatched junction bases numbered 8, after V lost 6 bases and J lost 5 bases. The CDR3 loop spans 14 amino acids. Germline assignment: CDR1 LGHNT and CDR2 FRNRAP.

The J gene is TRBJ2-7, the V gene TRBV11-2; D uncertain. Trimming shortened V by 6 bases and J by 6 bases, and 18 bases separated the two germline ends. The CDR3 has 14 residues. Per the germline V gene, CDR1 is SGHAT and CDR2 is FQNNGV. CDR3 DNA sequence: TGTGCCAGCAGAAAATCCGGGCCGATCTTCGAGCAGTACTTC. Its translation is CASRKSGPIFEQYF.

The rearrangement uses TRBV6-5 and TRBJ1-5, with D possibly matching TRBD1 (5 bases). Between the trimmed V and J ends, which lost 3 bases and 0 bases, there was a span of 12 bases. The CDR3 totals 16 residues. Looked up from germline, CDR1 is MNHEY and CDR2 is SVGAGI. In nucleotides, the CDR3 is TGTGCCAGCAGTTATGACGGGGCCGATAGCAATCAGCCCCAGCATTTT. This sequence encodes CASSYDGADSNQPQHF.

This sequence joins TRBV11-2 and TRBJ1-1, with D possibly being TRBD1 (6 bases). The CDR3 loop spans 15 amino acids. The V gene's germline CDR1 is SGHAT and CDR2 FQNNGV. V was cut by 0 bases and J by 4 bases, with 12 bases left in between. The CDR3: CASSLDLGGATEAFF. The CDR3 DNA is TGTGCCAGCAGCTTAGATCTCGGGGGCGCCACTGAAGCTTTCTTT.

As concerns this clone: The junction does not match germline at one end; this may be a read error. The rearrangement joins TRBV7-7 to TRBJ1-3; 8 nucleotides line up with TRBD1. CDR1 is SSHAT, CDR2 FNYEAQ, per germline (reference sequence). The CDR3 sequence is 17 residues long. CDR3 in DNA: TGTGCTAGCAGCCAGACGACAGGGGCTGAATCTGGAAACACCATATATTTT. It yields the protein CASSQTTGAESGNTIYF.

The rearrangement links TRBV4-1 to TRBJ2-1; TRBD2 agrees at 7 bases. The CDR3 has 14 amino acids. Unmatched junction bases numbered 1, after V lost 0 bases and J lost 5 bases. Germline lookup yields CDR1 MGHRA and CDR2 YSYEKL. The CDR3 here is CASSQEGGNNEQFF. The CDR3 DNA reads TGCGCCAGCAGCCAAGAGGGAGGGAACAATGAGCAGTTCTTC.

The chain has TRBV5-6 and TRBJ1-1; no definite D call. Germline V lookup: CDR1 SGHDT, CDR2 YYEEEE. The V and J ends lost 5 bases and 1 base respectively, with 9 bases between them. The CDR3 covers 13 residues. For the CDR3, the DNA is TGTGCCAGCAGTTTGACCGGGAACACTGAAGCTTTCTTT. This encodes CASSLTGNTEAFF.

The gene calls are TRBV5-4 and TRBJ2-6, with a weak D call TRBD1 (5 bases). CDR3 length: 15 amino acids. Trimming pared 5 bases from V and 2 bases from J, leaving 11 bases between. The V gene's germline CDR1 is SGHNT and CDR2 YYREEE (reference sequence). The CDR3, as DNA: TGTGCCAGCAGACCTCAGGGCGCTGGGGCCAACGTCCTGACTTTC. It is translated as CASRPQGAGANVLTF.

V and J are TRBV4-1 and TRBJ1-2; no firm D call. The germline V and J ends were trimmed by 2 bases and 3 bases, with 10 bases remaining between them. Germline V gene data show CDR1 as MGHRA and CDR2 as YSYEKL. The CDR3 spans 14 residues. The DNA of the CDR3 is TGCGCCAGCAGCCAACCCTACTTAGACTATGGCTACACCTTC. This sequence encodes CASSQPYLDYGYTF.

The chain couples TRBV28 to TRBJ1-1; TRBD1 is a possible D gene (6 bases). Germline V CDR1 and CDR2: MDHEN, SYDVKM. V lost 8 bases, J lost 2 bases, and 15 bases lay in between. The CDR3 extends over 14 amino acids. This chain's CDR3 is CASETGRPNTEAFF. The CDR3 nucleotides read TGTGCCAGCGAGACAGGACGACCCAACACTGAAGCTTTCTTT.

The rearrangement uses TRBV5-8 and TRBJ1-2; the D is unclear. This CDR3 has 13 residues. V was cut by 1 base and J by 7 bases, with 11 bases left in between. Germline V gene sequence: CDR1 SGHTS, CDR2 YDEGEE. The DNA of the CDR3 is TGTGCCAGCAGCTTGCCCGGGTATGGTGGCTACACCTTC. Its translation: CASSLPGYGGYTF.

The J gene is TRBJ1-1, the V gene TRBV19; a weak D match, TRBD1 (6 bases). With 6 bases removed from V and 6 bases from J, the gap between germline ends came to 14 bases. The CDR3 spans 13 residues. Germline V gene lookup returns CDR1 LNHDA and CDR2 SQIVND (reference sequence). This CDR3 reads CASSVLQGPEAFF. DNA for the CDR3: TGTGCCAGTAGCGTTTTACAGGGACCTGAAGCTTTCTTT.

V gene TRBV7-2 combines with J gene TRBJ2-7; 9 bases align to TRBD2. CDR1 and CDR2 from the germline V gene are SGHTA and FQGNSA. J gave up 6 bases and V 1 base, and 7 bases lay outside the gene matches. The CDR3 runs 15 residues. The CDR3: CASSLVSGGVGEQYF. In DNA form, the CDR3 reads TGTGCCAGCAGCTTAGTTAGCGGGGGAGTGGGCGAGCAGTACTTC.

The V and J genes are TRBV15 and TRBJ2-5, with no clear D. CDR3 length: 12 amino acids. Per germline, CDR1 LNHNV and CDR2 YYDKDF (reference sequence). V shed 5 bases and J shed 1 base, with 5 bases lying between them. The CDR3 region has the DNA TGTGCCACCAGCTCTCGCCAAGAGACCCAGTACTTC. Translating gives CATSSRQETQYF.

The J gene is TRBJ2-5, the V gene TRBV3-1 (or the pseudogene TRBV3-2); 11 bases agree with TRBD2. The germline CDR1 and CDR2 sequences are LGHDT and YNNKEL (reference sequence). With 3 bases clipped from V and 5 bases from J, the junction kept 5 bases outside the gene matches. CDR3 length: 15 amino acids. The CDR3 region has the DNA TGTGCCAGCAGCCAGGTAGCGGGGGGGCCGGAGACCCAGTACTTC. Translation: CASSQVAGGPETQYF.

The rearrangement uses TRBV21-1 and TRBJ1-1. TRBV21-1 is reported as a pseudogene. CDR3 length: 13 amino acids. CDR3 region: CASSPGSCTEAFF. The CDR3, as DNA: TGTGCCAGCAGCCCCGGAAGTTGCACTGAAGCTTTCTTT.

V is TRBV7-2 and J is TRBJ1-2; no clear D gene. Germline V gene sequence: CDR1 SGHTA, CDR2 FQGNSA. This CDR3 contains 12 residues. V lost 2 bases and J 7 bases, leaving 8 bases between the germline ends. Here the CDR3 reads CASSLNEGGYTF. The CDR3 region has the DNA TGTGCCAGCAGCTTAAATGAGGGTGGCTACACCTTC.

The chain links TRBV13 to TRBJ1-2; 7 bases line up with TRBD1. The CDR3 is made up of 15 amino acids. The V gene end was trimmed by 4 bases and the J gene end by 4 bases; junction bases not matched to a gene: 9. Per the germline V gene, CDR1 is PRHDT and CDR2 is FYEKMQ (reference sequence). CDR3 bases: TGTGCCAGCAGCTCGCACAGGGGTAATAGCTATGGCTACACCTTC. Translating gives CASSSHRGNSYGYTF.

The rearrangement joins TRBV6-2 or TRBV6-3 to TRBJ2-2; the match to TRBD2 covers 13 bases. V lost 4 bases to trimming and J lost 3 bases; unmatched junction nucleotides: 5. Germline V gives CDR1 MNHEY, CDR2 SVGEGT. The CDR3 is 17 residues long. CDR3 amino acids: CASSSGLAGAYTGELFF. In DNA form, the CDR3 reads TGTGCCAGCAGTTCAGGACTAGCGGGGGCCTACACCGGGGAGCTGTTTTTT.